Each of the 4 T cell receptor beta chains below was sequenced from the same sample in a study of cytomegalovirus exposure and HLA in healthy donors. Vbeta (60) and Jbeta (13) primers were used in the PCR. Data came from immunoSEQ multiplex PCR; TCRdb stores just in-frame clones and leaves some out. The sample has fewer than 150,000 clones, around 72% seen once. The sequencing sample was made of PBMCs. The source is a human donor in good health.

The chain combines TRBV10-3 with TRBJ2-5; maybe TRBD1 (5 bases). Germline CDR1 ENHRY, CDR2 SYGVKD. This CDR3 spans 15 amino acids. Trimming cost V 6 bases and J 3 bases, with 17 bases left between them. DNA for the CDR3: TGTGCCATCAGCGCCTTACCACAGGATGAAGAGACCCAGTACTTC. It yields the protein CAISALPQDEETQYF.

The V gene is TRBV7-3, the J gene TRBJ2-1, with 8 positions matching TRBD2. This CDR3 is built from 15 residues. Unmatched junction bases numbered 15, after V lost 5 bases and J lost 12 bases. In germline, CDR1 is SGHTA, CDR2 FQGTGA. This CDR3 is CASSPGVAGRLGQFF. CDR3 nucleotide sequence: TGTGCCAGCAGCCCTGGGGTAGCGGGACGGTTAGGGCAGTTCTTC.

The table lists this clone with a few counts. This chain uses TRBV19 with TRBJ2-5; 9 nucleotides align to TRBD1. The CDR3 has 16 residues. The germline V gene encodes CDR1 LNHDA and CDR2 SQIVND (reference sequence). Trimming removed 4 bases from V and 4 bases from J; junction bases left unmatched: 10. The CDR3 coding sequence is TGTGCCAGTAGTAAGTCTGCGACAGGGGGTCGAGAGACCCAGTACTTC. Translation gives CASSKSATGGRETQYF. The full variable domain, with the rest looked up from reference TRBV19 and TRBJ2-5, is DGGITQSPKYLFRKEGQNVTLSCEQNLNHDAMYWYRQDPGQGLRLIYYSQIVNDFQKGDIAEGYSVSREKKESFPLTVTSAQKNPTAFYLCASSKSATGGRETQYFGPGTRLLVL.

CDR3 coding DNA: TGTGCCAGCAGAATAACCCAGAAGGTGCAGGGGTCTAATGAAAAACTGTTTTTT. Translating gives CASRITQKVQGSNEKLFF. The chain carries TRBV9 and TRBJ1-4; TRBD1 is a possible D gene (6 bases). Per germline, CDR1 SGDLS and CDR2 YYNGEE. Trimming took 5 bases from V and 3 from J, leaving 23 bases between them. The CDR3 contains 18 residues.